The 28 T cell receptor beta chains in this list originate from one sample, sequenced in a study of T-cell memory formation after mild COVID-19. TCRdb used MiXCR to reprocess the 5' RACE reads, holding one entry per CDR3 protein. Of around 130,000 distinct CDR3 sequences detected, roughly 13% appear once; the ten largest clones hold about 26%. Source material: PBMCs or a T cell subset sorted from them (not recorded which). The receptors come from an adult woman who had mild COVID-19 (a few samples of this study predate the infection). Cell type and time point are not known.

J is TRBJ2-7 and V is TRBV2; 8 bases fit TRBD1. The CDR3 is 15 residues long. The ends lost 6 bases at V and 6 bases at J; junction bases unmatched: 13. Germline V gives CDR1 SNHLY, CDR2 FYNNEI. The CDR3 DNA is TGTGCCAGCAGGCTAAACAGGGGGTCAACTGCCGAGCAGTACTTC. This translates into CASRLNRGSTAEQYF.

V gene TRBV19 combines with J gene TRBJ2-7; D not resolved. Trimming removed 1 base at V and 0 bases at J, with 7 bases between. Per germline, CDR1 LNHDA and CDR2 SQIVND (reference sequence). There are 14 residues in the CDR3. The CDR3 sequence: CASSIAGFSYEQYF. In nucleotides, the CDR3 is TGTGCCAGTAGTATAGCCGGGTTCTCCTACGAGCAGTACTTC.

As DNA, the CDR3 is TGTGCCAGCAGCGTAGTTAGCGGGAGCACAGATACGCAGTATTTT. This sequence encodes CASSVVSGSTDTQYF. This chain joins TRBV9 and TRBJ2-3; the match to TRBD2 covers 7 bases. Trimming cost V 0 bases and J 0 bases; bases outside gene matches: 1. CDR3 length equals 15 residues. Looked up from germline, CDR1 is SGDLS and CDR2 is YYNGEE.

The CDR3 nucleotides are TGTGCCAGTAGTATAGATCTCGAGACAGGGCTTCGGAACGAGCAGTACTTC. It encodes CASSIDLETGLRNEQYF. The rearrangement joins TRBV19 to TRBJ2-7; 7 bases match TRBD1. The CDR3 loop spans 17 amino acids. V dropped 0 bases and J dropped 5; count of bases not matched to a gene: 13. Germline V gene sequence: CDR1 LNHDA, CDR2 SQIVND (reference sequence). The full variable domain, in which reference TRBV19 and TRBJ2-7 provide the parts outside the CDR3, is DGGITQSPKYLFRKEGQNVTLSCEQNLNHDAMYWYRQDPGQGLRLIYYSQIVNDFQKGDIAEGYSVSREKKESFPLTVTSAQKNPTAFYLCASSIDLETGLRNEQYFGPGTRLTVT.

The chain combines TRBV7-8 with TRBJ1-1; 7 bases fit TRBD1. Germline V gene sequence: CDR1 SGHVS, CDR2 FQNEAQ. V lost 5 bases and J lost 4; bases outside the gene matches: 7. This CDR3 spans 14 amino acids. For the CDR3, the DNA is TGTGCCAGCAGCCTAGAGACAGGGTTCACTGAAGCTTTCTTT. It translates to CASSLETGFTEAFF.

The chain combines TRBV27 with TRBJ1-4; D not resolved. Trimming stripped 5 bases from V and 8 bases from J, with 18 bases between. Germline V gene data show CDR1 as MNHEY and CDR2 as SMNVEV (reference sequence). The CDR3 consists of 15 residues. CDR3 DNA sequence: TGTGCCAGCAGTCCGTCTATGGGCCCCGGGGAAAAACTGTTTTTT. Protein: CASSPSMGPGEKLFF.

This clonotype was observed a handful of times. The chain joins TRBV11-3 to TRBJ2-1, with TRBD2 identical over 7 bases. The CDR3 sequence is 15 residues long. Unmatched junction bases numbered 10, after V lost 3 bases and J lost 8 bases. Per the germline V gene, CDR1 is SGHNT and CDR2 is YENEEA. The CDR3 nucleotides are TGTGCCAGCAGCTTGGAGCGGGGACCTTTAGATGAGCAGTTCTTC. Protein product: CASSLERGPLDEQFF.

This clonotype was counted a few times. This chain links TRBV7-2 with TRBJ2-1, with D perhaps TRBD2 (6 bases). CDR1 is SGHTA and CDR2 is FQGNSA in the germline V gene. The ends were cut back, 4 bases at V and 4 bases at J, with 8 bases in the middle. This CDR3 has 13 amino acids. The CDR3 spells CASSWGLYNEQFF. In nucleotides, the CDR3 is TGTGCCAGCAGCTGGGGACTTTACAATGAGCAGTTCTTC.

This chain links TRBV12-3 or TRBV12-4 with TRBJ2-3, with 7 positions matching TRBD2. The CDR3 extends over 15 amino acids. Trimming cost V 3 bases and J 1 base; bases outside gene matches: 4. DNA for the CDR3: TGTGCCAGCAGTTTTAGGGGAGGGGGCACAGATACGCAGTATTTT. Amino acids: CASSFRGGGTDTQYF.

The chain recombines TRBV7-9 with TRBJ2-7, with 11 bases that match TRBD2. From germline, CDR1 is SEHNR and CDR2 FQNEAQ (reference sequence). CDR3 size: 17 residues. With V trimmed by 5 bases and J by 0 bases, 9 bases remained unmatched. The CDR3 protein is CASSPRKGLADSYEQYF. The CDR3 nucleotides are TGTGCCAGCAGCCCGAGAAAGGGACTAGCGGACTCCTACGAGCAGTACTTC.

The chain links TRBV30 to TRBJ1-6; D not resolved. The CDR3 is 13 residues long. CDR1 is GTSNPN, CDR2 SVGIG, per germline (reference sequence). V lost 2 bases and J lost 5, with 7 bases in between. CDR3 nucleotides: TGTGCCTGGAGTATGGGAAATAATTCACCCCTCCACTTT. This translates into CAWSMGNNSPLHF.

This clonotype came up a few times. V is TRBV7-3 and J is TRBJ2-2; D possibly corresponds to TRBD1 (8 bases). The CDR3 is 16 residues long. Per germline, CDR1 SGHTA and CDR2 FQGTGA. V was clipped by 4 bases and J by 2 bases, with 14 bases between them. CDR3 nucleotide sequence: TGTGCCAGCAGCTCAGGACAGGGACTAAACACCGGGGAGCTGTTTTTT. Its translation is CASSSGQGLNTGELFF. The full variable domain, its missing parts supplied by reference TRBV7-3 and TRBJ2-2, is GAGVSQTPSNKVTEKGKYVELRCDPISGHTALYWYRQSLGQGPEFLIYFQGTGAADDSGLPNDRFFAVRPEGSVSTLKIQRTERGDSAVYLCASSSGQGLNTGELFFGEGSRLTVL.

The table lists this clonotype with a few counts. The chain is built from TRBV2 and TRBJ2-2; possible D gene TRBD1, 6 bases. V lost 4 bases and J lost 2, with 14 bases in between. The CDR3 has 16 residues. Germline CDR1 and CDR2: SNHLY and FYNNEI. The CDR3 protein is CASSASQGPNTGELFF. DNA of the CDR3: TGTGCCAGCAGTGCGAGCCAGGGGCCCAACACCGGGGAGCTGTTTTTT.

This clonotype was detected only a few times. The chain joins TRBV3-1 to TRBJ2-7, with TRBD1 matching over 7 bases. J lost 6 bases, V lost 6 bases, and 14 bases had no gene match. Germline V gene lookup returns CDR1 LGHDT and CDR2 YNNKEL (reference sequence). There are 15 residues in the CDR3. CDR3 sequence reads: CASRPTWTGESEQYF. CDR3 DNA: TGTGCCAGCAGGCCAACATGGACAGGCGAGTCCGAGCAGTACTTC.

This clonotype was recorded once. This chain connects TRBV7-9 to TRBJ2-6; D is ambiguous. V was pared by 2 bases and J by 9 bases, with 14 bases between. The CDR3 spans 15 residues. The V gene's germline CDR1 is SEHNR and CDR2 FQNEAQ (reference sequence). The CDR3 DNA reads as TGTGCCAGCAGCTTACTGACCGACCCTTACAACGTCCTGACTTTC. This codes for CASSLLTDPYNVLTF. The full variable domain, in which reference TRBV7-9 and TRBJ2-6 provide the parts outside the CDR3, is DTGVSQNPRHKITKRGQNVTFRCDPISEHNRLYWYRQTLGQGPEFLTYFQNEAQLEKSRLLSDRFSAERPKGSFSTLEIQRTEQGDSAMYLCASSLLTDPYNVLTFGAGSRLTVL.

For the CDR3, the DNA is TGTGCCAGCACACTAGCGGGGGTCTCCTACGAGCAGTACTTC. The encoded protein is CASTLAGVSYEQYF. The chain links TRBV6-1 to TRBJ2-7, with TRBD2 matching 11 bases. Germline trimming cut 7 bases from V and 0 bases from J; bases unmatched to any gene: 2. This CDR3 contains 14 residues. CDR1 and CDR2 (germline): MNHNS, SASEGT.

The rearrangement links TRBV28 to TRBJ2-1; a weak D match, TRBD1 (7 bases). Germline V gene data show CDR1 as MDHEN and CDR2 as SYDVKM. This CDR3 is 17 amino acids long. V was trimmed by 6 bases and J by 1 base, leaving 19 bases between them. The CDR3 DNA reads TGTGCCAGCAGCCCCGGTGCAGGGGGGATATCCTACAATGAGCAGTTCTTC. Its translation: CASSPGAGGISYNEQFF.

This clonotype was counted a few times. V is TRBV25-1 and J is TRBJ2-3; 9 bases line up with TRBD1. This CDR3 region has 14 residues. The J segment lost 4 bases and the V segment lost 5 bases, leaving 4 bases of the junction unmatched. Germline CDR1 and CDR2: MGHDK and SYGVNS. The CDR3 loop reads CASSRGQGPDTQYF. DNA for the CDR3: TGTGCCAGCAGTAGGGGACAGGGCCCAGATACGCAGTATTTT.

The V call is TRBV6-6, the J call TRBJ1-5; 7 bases are shared with TRBD1. There are 16 residues in the CDR3. The junction had 5 bases not matched to a gene; V was cut back by 2 bases and J by 1 base. Germline V lookup: CDR1 MNHNY, CDR2 SVGAGI (reference sequence). The CDR3 loop reads CASSYPGGASNQPQHF. The DNA for the CDR3 is TGTGCCAGCAGTTACCCAGGGGGTGCGAGCAATCAGCCCCAGCATTTT.

The genes are TRBV6-1 and TRBJ2-7; 8 nucleotides match TRBD2. The CDR3 consists of 15 residues. Unmatched junction bases numbered 11, after V lost 7 bases and J lost 3 bases. CDR1 MNHNS and CDR2 SASEGT come from the germline V gene. CDR3 sequence: CASTDRSGGFYEQYF. The CDR3 coding sequence is TGTGCCAGCACAGACAGGAGCGGGGGATTCTACGAGCAGTACTTC.

This clonotype was recorded a few times. The chain links TRBV5-1 to TRBJ1-1; 7 bases match TRBD1. V lost 4 bases and J lost 5; bases outside the gene matches: 5. The length of the CDR3 is 13 residues. CDR1 is SGHRS, CDR2 YFSETQ, per germline. Written as DNA, the CDR3 is TGCGCCAGCAGCAACAGGGGATGGACTGAAGCTTTCTTT. Translating gives CASSNRGWTEAFF.

This clonotype was detected only a few times. The J gene is TRBJ2-3, the V gene TRBV7-9; D tentatively fits TRBD1 or TRBD2 (5 bases each). With 8 bases removed from V and 0 bases from J, the gap between germline ends came to 15 bases. Germline loops: CDR1 SEHNR, CDR2 FQNEAQ (reference sequence). The CDR3 covers 15 residues. CDR3 sequence reads: CASATGGPSTDTQYF. The DNA of the CDR3 is TGTGCCAGCGCCACTGGGGGACCCAGCACAGATACGCAGTATTTT.

The CDR3 DNA follows: TGTGCCACCAGCAGCTCGGGACTAGCGGGAGAGGGTGAGCAGTTCTTC. It encodes CATSSSGLAGEGEQFF. The rearrangement joins TRBV15 to TRBJ2-1, with 14 bases aligning to TRBD2. The CDR3 has 16 amino acids. V shed 3 bases, J shed 9 bases, and the junction held 7 bases outside the gene matches. Germline V gene data show CDR1 as LNHNV and CDR2 as YYDKDF (reference sequence).

The sample holds many counts of this clonotype. The CDR3 DNA sequence: TGTGCCACCAGCAGAGTGCACAGGGACGATGAAAAACTGTTTTTT. Amino acids: CATSRVHRDDEKLFF. J is TRBJ1-4 and V is TRBV15, with D possibly TRBD1 on 6 matching bases. V gave up 1 base and J gave up 6 bases, with 12 bases separating them. The CDR3 consists of 15 residues. Germline V gene lookup returns CDR1 LNHNV and CDR2 YYDKDF (reference sequence).

The chain combines TRBV6-5 with TRBJ1-5; 8 bases align to TRBD1. Germline V gene sequence: CDR1 MNHEY, CDR2 SVGAGI. The CDR3 loop spans 14 amino acids. V shed 6 bases and J 4 bases; nucleotides not matched to a gene: 5. In DNA, the CDR3 is TGTGCCAGCAGCGGACAGGGTTTGAATCAGCCCCAGCATTTT. This translates into CASSGQGLNQPQHF.

The CDR3 DNA sequence: TGTGCCAGCAGTGCAGCCCGGGACGGAAAAGCAGGTGGCTACACCTTC. Protein product: CASSAARDGKAGGYTF. The V call is TRBV6-2 or TRBV6-3, the J call TRBJ1-2; D perhaps matches TRBD1 (5 bases). The CDR3 loop spans 16 amino acids. Germline V gene lookup returns CDR1 MNHEY and CDR2 SVGEGT. The germline V and J ends were trimmed by 5 bases and 7 bases, with 23 bases remaining between them.

The rearrangement uses TRBV20-1 and TRBJ2-7; D gene ambiguous. Germline V gene data show CDR1 as DFQATT and CDR2 as SNEGSKA (reference sequence). With 0 bases removed from V and 3 bases from J, the gap between germline ends came to 15 bases. This CDR3 comprises 15 residues. This CDR3 reads CSARDWDSGGYEQYF. The CDR3 region has the DNA TGCAGTGCTAGAGATTGGGATTCTGGCGGCTACGAGCAGTACTTC.

The chain joins TRBV29-1 to TRBJ2-7; 8 nucleotides align to TRBD2. The CDR3 totals 13 residues. Germline CDR1 reads SQVTM; CDR2 reads ANQGSEA. Germline trimming cut 4 bases from V and 7 bases from J; bases unmatched to any gene: 9. CDR3 bases: TGCAGCGTTGGACGGGAGGGCCCTGGGGAGCAGTACTTC. It codes for CSVGREGPGEQYF.